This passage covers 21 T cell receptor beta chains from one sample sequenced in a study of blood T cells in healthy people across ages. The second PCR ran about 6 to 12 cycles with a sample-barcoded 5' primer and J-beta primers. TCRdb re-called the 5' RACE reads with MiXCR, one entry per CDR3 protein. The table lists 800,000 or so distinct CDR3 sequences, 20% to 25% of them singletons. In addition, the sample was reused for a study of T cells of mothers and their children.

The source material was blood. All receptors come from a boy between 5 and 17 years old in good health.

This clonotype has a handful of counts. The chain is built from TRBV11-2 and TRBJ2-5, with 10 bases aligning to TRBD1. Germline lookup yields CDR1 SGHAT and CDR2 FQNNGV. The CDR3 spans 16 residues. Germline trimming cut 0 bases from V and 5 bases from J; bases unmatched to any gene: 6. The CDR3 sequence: CASSLDMGQGPETQYF. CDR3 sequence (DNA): TGTGCCAGCAGCTTAGATATGGGACAGGGGCCTGAGACCCAGTACTTC.

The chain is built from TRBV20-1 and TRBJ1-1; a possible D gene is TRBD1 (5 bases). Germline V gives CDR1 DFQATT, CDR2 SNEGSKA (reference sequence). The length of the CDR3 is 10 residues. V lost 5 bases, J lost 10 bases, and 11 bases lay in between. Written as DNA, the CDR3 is TGCAGTGCTCGAATGGGGGGAGCTTTCTTT. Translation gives CSARMGGAFF.

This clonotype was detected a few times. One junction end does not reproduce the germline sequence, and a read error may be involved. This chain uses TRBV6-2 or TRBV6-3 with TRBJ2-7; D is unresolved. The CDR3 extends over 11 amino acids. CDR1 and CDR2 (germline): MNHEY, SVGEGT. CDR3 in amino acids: CTSSHSYEQYF. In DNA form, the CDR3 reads TGTACCAGCAGTCACTCCTACGAGCAGTACTTC.

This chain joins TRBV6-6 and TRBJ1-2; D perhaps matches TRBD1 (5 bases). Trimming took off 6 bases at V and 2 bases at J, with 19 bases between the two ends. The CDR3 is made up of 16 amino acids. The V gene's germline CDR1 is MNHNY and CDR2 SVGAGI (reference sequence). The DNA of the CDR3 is TGTGCCAGCAGCCGGGGGGTGTTTGTGGAGAACTATGGCTACACCTTC. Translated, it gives CASSRGVFVENYGYTF.

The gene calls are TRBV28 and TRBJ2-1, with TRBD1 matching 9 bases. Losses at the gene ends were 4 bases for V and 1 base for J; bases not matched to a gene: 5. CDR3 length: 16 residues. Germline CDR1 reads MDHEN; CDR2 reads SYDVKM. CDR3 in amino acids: CASSSQGAKSYNEQFF. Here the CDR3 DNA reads TGTGCCAGCAGTTCACAGGGGGCAAAATCCTACAATGAGCAGTTCTTC.

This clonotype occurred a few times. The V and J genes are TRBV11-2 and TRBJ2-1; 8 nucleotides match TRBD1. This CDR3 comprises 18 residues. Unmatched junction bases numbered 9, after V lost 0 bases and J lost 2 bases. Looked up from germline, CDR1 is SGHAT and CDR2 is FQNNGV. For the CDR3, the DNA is TGTGCCAGCAGCTTAGAAGGACAGGGACTTAGACCCTACAATGAGCAGTTCTTC. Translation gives CASSLEGQGLRPYNEQFF.

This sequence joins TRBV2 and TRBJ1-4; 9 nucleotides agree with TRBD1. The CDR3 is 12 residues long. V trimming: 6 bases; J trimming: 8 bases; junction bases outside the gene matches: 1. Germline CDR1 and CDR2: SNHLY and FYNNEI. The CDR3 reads CASSGQGEKLFF. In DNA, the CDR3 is TGTGCCAGCAGCGGACAGGGGGAAAAACTGTTTTTT. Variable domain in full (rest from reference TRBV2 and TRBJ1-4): EPEVTQTPSHQVTQMGQEVILRCVPISNHLYFYWYRQILGQKVEFLVSFYNNEISEKSEIFDDQFSVERPDGSNFTLKIRSTKLEDSAMYFCASSGQGEKLFFGSGTQLSVL.

The CDR3: CASSTHSSTNYEQYF. DNA for the CDR3: TGTGCCAGCAGCACACACAGCTCGACGAACTACGAGCAGTACTTC. The chain has TRBV7-9 and TRBJ2-5; no definite D call. The DNA end is more similar to TRBJ2-7, so the J call may be wrong. Germline-derived CDR1 and CDR2 are SEHNR and FQNEAQ (reference sequence). The CDR3 sequence is 15 residues long.

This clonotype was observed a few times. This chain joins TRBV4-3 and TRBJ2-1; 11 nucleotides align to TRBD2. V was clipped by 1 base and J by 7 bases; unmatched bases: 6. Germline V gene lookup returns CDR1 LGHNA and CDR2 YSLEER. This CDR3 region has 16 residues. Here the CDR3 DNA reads TGCGCCAGCAGCCAAGTAGCGGGAGGGCCGGGAAATGAGCAGTTCTTC. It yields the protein CASSQVAGGPGNEQFF.

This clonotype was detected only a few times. CDR3 DNA sequence: TGTGCCAGCAGTTATGGCGGGGGGGTACAAGAGACCCAGTACTTC. Translating gives CASSYGGGVQETQYF. The gene calls are TRBV6-2 or TRBV6-3 and TRBJ2-5; 9 positions agree with TRBD2. Germline V gives CDR1 MNHEY, CDR2 SVGEGT. Trimming took 3 bases from V and 2 from J; bases not matched to a gene: 4. The CDR3 extends over 15 amino acids.

The CDR3 region has the DNA TGTGCCAGCTACCCGGGGCAGCAAGAGACCCAGTACTTC. Translating it yields CASYPGQQETQYF. This chain links TRBV21-1 with TRBJ2-5; TRBD1 is the table's D call and was not checked against the DNA. TRBV21-1 is marked as a pseudogene. There are 13 residues in the CDR3.

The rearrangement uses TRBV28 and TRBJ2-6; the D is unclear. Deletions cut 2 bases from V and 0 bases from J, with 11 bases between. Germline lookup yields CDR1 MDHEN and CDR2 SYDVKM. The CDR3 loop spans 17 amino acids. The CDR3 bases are TGTGCCAGCAGTTTAAGTCGCTGGAACTCTGGGGCCAACGTCCTGACTTTC. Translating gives CASSLSRWNSGANVLTF.

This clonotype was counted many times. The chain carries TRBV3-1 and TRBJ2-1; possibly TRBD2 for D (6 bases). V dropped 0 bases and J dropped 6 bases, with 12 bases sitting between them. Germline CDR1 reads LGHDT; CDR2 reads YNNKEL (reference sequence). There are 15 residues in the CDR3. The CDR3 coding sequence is TGTGCCAGCAGCCAAGAAGTGAGGACTACCAATGAGCAGTTCTTC. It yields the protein CASSQEVRTTNEQFF.

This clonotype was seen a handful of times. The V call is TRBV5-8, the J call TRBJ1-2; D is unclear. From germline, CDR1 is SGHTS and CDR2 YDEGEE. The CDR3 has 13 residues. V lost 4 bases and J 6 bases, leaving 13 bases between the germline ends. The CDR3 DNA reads TGTGCCAGCAGCGAGAGGAGGAGAAATGGCTACACCTTC. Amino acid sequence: CASSERRRNGYTF.

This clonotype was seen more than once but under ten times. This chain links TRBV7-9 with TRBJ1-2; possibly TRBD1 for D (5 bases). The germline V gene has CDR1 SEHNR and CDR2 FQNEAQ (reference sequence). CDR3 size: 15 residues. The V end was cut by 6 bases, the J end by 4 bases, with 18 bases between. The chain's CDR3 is CASSHPLGPLYGYTF. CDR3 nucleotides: TGTGCCAGCAGTCACCCTTTGGGGCCCCTCTATGGCTACACCTTC.

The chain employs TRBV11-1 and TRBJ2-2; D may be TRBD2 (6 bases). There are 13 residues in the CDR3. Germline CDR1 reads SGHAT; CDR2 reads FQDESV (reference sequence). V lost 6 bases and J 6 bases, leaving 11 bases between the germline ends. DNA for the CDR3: TGTGCCAGCAGGGAGACTAGTCCCGGGGAGCTGTTTTTT. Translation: CASRETSPGELFF.

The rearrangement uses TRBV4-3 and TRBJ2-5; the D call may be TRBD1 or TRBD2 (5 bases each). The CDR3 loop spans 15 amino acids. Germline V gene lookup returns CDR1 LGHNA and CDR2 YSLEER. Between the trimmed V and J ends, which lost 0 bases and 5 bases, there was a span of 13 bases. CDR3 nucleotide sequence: TGCGCCAGCAGCCAAGAAGATCGAGGGACGGAGACCCAGTACTTC. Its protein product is CASSQEDRGTETQYF.

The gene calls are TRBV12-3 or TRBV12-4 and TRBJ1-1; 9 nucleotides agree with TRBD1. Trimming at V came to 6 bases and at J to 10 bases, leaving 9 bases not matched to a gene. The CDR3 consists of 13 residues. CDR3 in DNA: TGTGCCAGCAGGCCCAGGACAGGGGAGTCAGCTTTCTTT. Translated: CASRPRTGESAFF.

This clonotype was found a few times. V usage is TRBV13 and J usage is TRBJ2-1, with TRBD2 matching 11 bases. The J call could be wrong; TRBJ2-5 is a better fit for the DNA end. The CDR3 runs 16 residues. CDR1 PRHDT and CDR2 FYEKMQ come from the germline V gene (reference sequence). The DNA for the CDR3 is TGTGCCAGCAGCACATTAGCGGGAGGGCCGGGAGAGACCCAGTACTTC. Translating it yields CASSTLAGGPGETQYF.

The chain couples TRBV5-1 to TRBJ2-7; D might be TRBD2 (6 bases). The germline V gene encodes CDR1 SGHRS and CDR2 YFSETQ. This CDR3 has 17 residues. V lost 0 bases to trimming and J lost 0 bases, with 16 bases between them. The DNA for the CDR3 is TGCGCCAGCAGCTTGGTGCCATGGGGGACTGCCTCCTACGAGCAGTACTTC. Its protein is CASSLVPWGTASYEQYF.

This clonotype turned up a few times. Here the CDR3 DNA reads TGCGCCAGCAGCTTATCTCGGAGAGATGAAGCTTTCTTT. It is translated as CASSLSRRDEAFF. This sequence joins TRBV5-1 and TRBJ1-1; no reliable D call. Trimming took off 2 bases at V and 7 bases at J, with 12 bases between the two ends. Germline V gene sequence: CDR1 SGHRS, CDR2 YFSETQ. The CDR3 has 13 amino acids.